This record looks at one TCR beta chain sequence and its context. Its antigen is not known. The CDR3 length is 13 residues. Germline-derived CDR1 and CDR2 are SGDLS and YYNGEE. Trimming stripped 0 bases from V and 8 bases from J, with 9 bases between. The data are from a study of cytotoxic CD8 clonotypes in ibrutinib-treated CLL. Findings of the study overall: Under therapy, public clonotypes either contracted or stayed stable, and they were uncommon. Baseline levels of clonality went above those of age-matched healthy donors and moved with circulating CD8+ T-cell counts.

Sequencing was performed with immunoSEQ multiplex PCR; in TCRdb, only in-frame clones are kept and a portion is missing. The data show some 140,000 clones, 84% seen once. This chain uses TRBV9 with TRBJ2-1; possibly TRBD1 or TRBD2 for D (6 bases each). Source: PBMCs, taken after 24 months of ibrutinib treatment. This TCR was recovered from a human donor with chronic lymphocytic leukemia. This CDR3 reads CASSVAEGDEQFF. In DNA, the CDR3 is TGTGCCAGCAGCGTAGCGGAGGGGGATGAGCAGTTCTTC.